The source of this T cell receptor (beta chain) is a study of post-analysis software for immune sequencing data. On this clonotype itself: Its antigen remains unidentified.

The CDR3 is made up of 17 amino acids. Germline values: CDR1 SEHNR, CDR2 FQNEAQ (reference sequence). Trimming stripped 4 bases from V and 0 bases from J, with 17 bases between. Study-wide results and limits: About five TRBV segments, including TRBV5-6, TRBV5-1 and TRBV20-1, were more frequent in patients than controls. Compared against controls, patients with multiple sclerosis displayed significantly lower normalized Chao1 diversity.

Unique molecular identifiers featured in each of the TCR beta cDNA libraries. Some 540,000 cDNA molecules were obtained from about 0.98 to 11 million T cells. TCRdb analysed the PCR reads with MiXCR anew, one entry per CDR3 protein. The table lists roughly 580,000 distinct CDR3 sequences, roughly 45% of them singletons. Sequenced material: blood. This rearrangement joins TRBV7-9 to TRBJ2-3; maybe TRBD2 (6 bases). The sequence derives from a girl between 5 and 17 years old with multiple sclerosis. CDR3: CASSSNSWGTSTDTQYF. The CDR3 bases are TGTGCCAGCAGCTCTAATTCTTGGGGGACTAGCACAGATACGCAGTATTTT.